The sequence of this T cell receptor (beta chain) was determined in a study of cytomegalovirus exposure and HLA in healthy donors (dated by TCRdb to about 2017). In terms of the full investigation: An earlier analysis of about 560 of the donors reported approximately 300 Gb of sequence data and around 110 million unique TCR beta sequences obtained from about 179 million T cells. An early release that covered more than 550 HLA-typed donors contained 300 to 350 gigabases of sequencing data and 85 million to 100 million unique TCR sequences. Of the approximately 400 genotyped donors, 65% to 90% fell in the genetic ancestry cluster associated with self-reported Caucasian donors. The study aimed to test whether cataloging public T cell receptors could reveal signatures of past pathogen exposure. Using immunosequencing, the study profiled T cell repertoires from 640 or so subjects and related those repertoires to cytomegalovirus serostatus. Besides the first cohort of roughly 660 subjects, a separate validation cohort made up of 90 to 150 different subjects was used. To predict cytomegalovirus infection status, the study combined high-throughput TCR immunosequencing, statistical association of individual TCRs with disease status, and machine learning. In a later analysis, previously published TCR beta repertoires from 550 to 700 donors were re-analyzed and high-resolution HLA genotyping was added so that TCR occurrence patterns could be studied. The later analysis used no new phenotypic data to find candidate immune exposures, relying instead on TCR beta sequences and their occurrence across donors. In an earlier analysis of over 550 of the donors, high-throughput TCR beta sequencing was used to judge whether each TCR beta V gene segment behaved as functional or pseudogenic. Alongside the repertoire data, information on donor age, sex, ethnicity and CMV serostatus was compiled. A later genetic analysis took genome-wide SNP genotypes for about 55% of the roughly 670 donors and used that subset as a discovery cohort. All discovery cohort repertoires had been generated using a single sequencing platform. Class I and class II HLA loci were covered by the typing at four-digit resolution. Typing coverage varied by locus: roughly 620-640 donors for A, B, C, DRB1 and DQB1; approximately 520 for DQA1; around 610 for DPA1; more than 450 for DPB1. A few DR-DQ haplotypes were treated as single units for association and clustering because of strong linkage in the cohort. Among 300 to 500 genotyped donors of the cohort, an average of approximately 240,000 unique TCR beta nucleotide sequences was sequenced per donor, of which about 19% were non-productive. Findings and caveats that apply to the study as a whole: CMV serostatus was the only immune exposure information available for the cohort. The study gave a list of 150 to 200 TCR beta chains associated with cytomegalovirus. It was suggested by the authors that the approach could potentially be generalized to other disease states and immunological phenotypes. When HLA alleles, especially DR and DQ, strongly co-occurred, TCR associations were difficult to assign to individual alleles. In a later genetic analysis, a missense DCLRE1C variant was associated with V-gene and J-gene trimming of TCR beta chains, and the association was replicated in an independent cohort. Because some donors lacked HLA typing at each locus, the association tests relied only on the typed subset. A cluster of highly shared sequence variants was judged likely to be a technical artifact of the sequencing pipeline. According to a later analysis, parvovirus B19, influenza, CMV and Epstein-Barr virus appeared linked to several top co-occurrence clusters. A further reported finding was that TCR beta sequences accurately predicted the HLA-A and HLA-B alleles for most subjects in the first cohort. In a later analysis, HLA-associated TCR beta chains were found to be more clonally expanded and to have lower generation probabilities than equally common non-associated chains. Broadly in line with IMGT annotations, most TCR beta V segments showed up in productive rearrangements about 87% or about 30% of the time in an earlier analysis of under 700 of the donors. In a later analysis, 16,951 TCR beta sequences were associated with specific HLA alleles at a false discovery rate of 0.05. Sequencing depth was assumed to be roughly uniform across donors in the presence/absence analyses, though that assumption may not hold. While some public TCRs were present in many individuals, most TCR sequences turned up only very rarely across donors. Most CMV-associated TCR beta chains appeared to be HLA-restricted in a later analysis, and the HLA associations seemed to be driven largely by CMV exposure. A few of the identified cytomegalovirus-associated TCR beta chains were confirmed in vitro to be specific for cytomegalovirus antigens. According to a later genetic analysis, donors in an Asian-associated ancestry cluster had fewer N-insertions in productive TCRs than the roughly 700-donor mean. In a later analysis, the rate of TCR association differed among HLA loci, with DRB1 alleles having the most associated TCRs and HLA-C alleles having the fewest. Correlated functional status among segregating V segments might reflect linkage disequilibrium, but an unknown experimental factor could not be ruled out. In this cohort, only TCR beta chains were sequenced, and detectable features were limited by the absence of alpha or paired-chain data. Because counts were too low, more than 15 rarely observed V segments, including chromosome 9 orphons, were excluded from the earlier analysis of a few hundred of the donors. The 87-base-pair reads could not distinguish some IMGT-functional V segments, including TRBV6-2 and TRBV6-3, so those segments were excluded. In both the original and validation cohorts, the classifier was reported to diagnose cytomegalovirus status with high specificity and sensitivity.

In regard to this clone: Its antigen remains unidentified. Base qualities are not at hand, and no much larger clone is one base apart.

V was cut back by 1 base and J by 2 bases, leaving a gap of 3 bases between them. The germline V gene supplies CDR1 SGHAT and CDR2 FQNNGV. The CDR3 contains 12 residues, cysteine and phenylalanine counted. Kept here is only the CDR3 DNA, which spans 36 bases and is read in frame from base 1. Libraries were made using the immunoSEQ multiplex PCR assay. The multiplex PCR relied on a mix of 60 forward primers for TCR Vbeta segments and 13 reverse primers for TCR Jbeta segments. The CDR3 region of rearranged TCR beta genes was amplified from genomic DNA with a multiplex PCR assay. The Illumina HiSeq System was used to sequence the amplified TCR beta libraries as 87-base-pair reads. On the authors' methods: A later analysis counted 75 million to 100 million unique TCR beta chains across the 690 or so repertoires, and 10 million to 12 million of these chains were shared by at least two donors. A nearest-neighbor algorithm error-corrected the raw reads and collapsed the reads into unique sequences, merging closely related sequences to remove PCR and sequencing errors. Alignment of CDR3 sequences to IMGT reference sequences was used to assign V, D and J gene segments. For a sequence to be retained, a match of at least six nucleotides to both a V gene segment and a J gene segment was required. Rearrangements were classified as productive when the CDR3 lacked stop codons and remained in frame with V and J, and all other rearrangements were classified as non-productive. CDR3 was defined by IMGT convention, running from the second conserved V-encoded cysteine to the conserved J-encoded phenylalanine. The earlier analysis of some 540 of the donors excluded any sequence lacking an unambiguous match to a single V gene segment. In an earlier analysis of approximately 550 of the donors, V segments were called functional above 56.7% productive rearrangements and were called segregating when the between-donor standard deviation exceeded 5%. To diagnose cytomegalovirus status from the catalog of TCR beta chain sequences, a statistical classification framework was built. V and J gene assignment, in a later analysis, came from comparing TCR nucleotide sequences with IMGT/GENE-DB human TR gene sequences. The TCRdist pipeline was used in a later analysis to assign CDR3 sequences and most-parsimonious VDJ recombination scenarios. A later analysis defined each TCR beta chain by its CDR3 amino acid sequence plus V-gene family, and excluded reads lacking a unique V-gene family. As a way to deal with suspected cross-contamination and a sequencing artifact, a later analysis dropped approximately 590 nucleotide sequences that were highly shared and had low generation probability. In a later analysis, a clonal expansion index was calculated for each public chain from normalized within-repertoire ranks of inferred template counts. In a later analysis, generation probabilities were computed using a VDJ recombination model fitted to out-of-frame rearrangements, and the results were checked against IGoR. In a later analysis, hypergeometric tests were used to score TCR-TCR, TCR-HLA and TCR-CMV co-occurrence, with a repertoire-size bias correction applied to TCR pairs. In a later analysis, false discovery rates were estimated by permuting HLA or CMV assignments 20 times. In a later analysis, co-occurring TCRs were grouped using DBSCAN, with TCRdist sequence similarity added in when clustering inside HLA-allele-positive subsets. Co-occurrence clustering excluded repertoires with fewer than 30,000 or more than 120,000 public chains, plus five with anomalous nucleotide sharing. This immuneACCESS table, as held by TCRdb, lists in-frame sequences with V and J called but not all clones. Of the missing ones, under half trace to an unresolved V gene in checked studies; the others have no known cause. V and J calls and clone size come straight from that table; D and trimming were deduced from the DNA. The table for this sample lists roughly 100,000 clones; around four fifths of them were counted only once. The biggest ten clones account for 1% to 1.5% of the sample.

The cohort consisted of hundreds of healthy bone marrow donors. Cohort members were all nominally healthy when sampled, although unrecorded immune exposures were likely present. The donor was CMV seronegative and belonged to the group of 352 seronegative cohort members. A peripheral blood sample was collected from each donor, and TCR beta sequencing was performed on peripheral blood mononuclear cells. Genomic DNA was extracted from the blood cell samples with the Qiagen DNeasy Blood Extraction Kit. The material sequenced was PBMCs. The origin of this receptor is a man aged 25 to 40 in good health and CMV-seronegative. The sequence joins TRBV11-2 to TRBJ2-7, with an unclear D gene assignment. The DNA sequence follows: TGTGCCAGCAGCTTAGTTACCTACGAGCAGTACTTC. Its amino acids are CASSLVTYEQYF.